This passage covers 19 T cell receptor beta chains from one sample sequenced in a study of CD4+ T cells in melanoma. Libraries were prepared by immunoSEQ multiplex PCR; TCRdb keeps only in-frame clonotypes and omits some of them. Of 10,000 to 13,000 clones listed, approximately 72% are singletons. Input material: cells from a culture (not recorded whether cultured in vitro). The receptor set was obtained from a human donor with melanoma.

The rearrangement joins TRBV5-4 to TRBJ2-7; 8 bases map to TRBD2. After removal of 4 bases from V and 6 bases from J, the junction contained 9 bases not matched to a gene. The CDR3 has 14 residues. Germline lookup yields CDR1 SGHNT and CDR2 YYREEE (reference sequence). The CDR3 sequence: CASSAKTGGGEQYF. The CDR3 bases are TGTGCCAGCAGCGCAAAAACCGGGGGGGGCGAGCAGTACTTC.

The chain combines TRBV30 with TRBJ2-2; D not resolved. This CDR3 spans 12 amino acids. V was trimmed by 5 bases and J by 5 bases, leaving 9 bases between them. The germline CDR1 and CDR2 sequences are GTSNPN and SVGIG (reference sequence). The CDR3 nucleotides read TGTGCCTGGGGCCGCCATACCGGGGAGCTGTTTTTT. The encoded protein is CAWGRHTGELFF.

V and J are TRBV6-1 and TRBJ2-7, with 9 bases matching TRBD2. In germline, CDR1 is MNHNS, CDR2 SASEGT. This CDR3 has 14 residues. Trimming at V came to 6 bases and at J to 7 bases, leaving 10 bases not matched to a gene. This CDR3 is CASSRAGGEGEQYF. CDR3 nucleotides: TGTGCCAGCAGCCGAGCGGGGGGAGAGGGAGAGCAGTACTTC.

V usage is TRBV15 and J usage is TRBJ2-1, with D perhaps TRBD2 (6 bases). CDR3 length: 15 amino acids. Trimming pared 2 bases from V and 8 bases from J, leaving 16 bases between. Germline-derived CDR1 and CDR2 are LNHNV and YYDKDF (reference sequence). CDR3 region: CATSRYRYGGDEQFF. In DNA, the CDR3 is TGTGCCACCAGCAGATACCGATACGGGGGAGATGAGCAGTTCTTC.

The chain has TRBV4-2 and TRBJ2-3; 7 nucleotides line up with TRBD2. This CDR3 has 16 amino acids. Trimming cost V 5 bases and J 0 bases; bases outside gene matches: 8. Per germline, CDR1 LGHNA and CDR2 YNFKEQ. The DNA of the CDR3 is TGTGCCAGCAGCACACGGACTAGATCTAGCACAGATACGCAGTATTTT. Translating it yields CASSTRTRSSTDTQYF.

This clone was seen a handful of times. V and J are TRBV4-1 and TRBJ2-7, with TRBD1 matching over 10 bases. The germline CDR1 and CDR2 sequences are MGHRA and YSYEKL. With V trimmed by 3 bases and J by 4 bases, 12 bases remained unmatched. This CDR3 spans 17 amino acids. The CDR3: CASSQRAVRTGGYEQYF. CDR3 bases: TGCGCCAGCAGCCAGAGAGCCGTGCGGACAGGGGGTTACGAGCAGTACTTC.

The rearrangement uses TRBV25-1 and TRBJ2-1; D gene uncertain. V was pared by 2 bases and J by 2 bases, with 13 bases between. Germline lookup yields CDR1 MGHDK and CDR2 SYGVNS. The CDR3 loop spans 16 amino acids. Here the CDR3 DNA reads TGTGCCAGCAGTGAAACTCCGACCGGCCCCTACAATGAGCAGTTCTTC. This translates into CASSETPTGPYNEQFF.

This clone occurred once. The V and J genes are TRBV5-5 and TRBJ1-1, with D hard to call. The CDR3 totals 14 residues. Germline V lookup: CDR1 SGHKS, CDR2 YYEKEE (reference sequence). With 1 base removed from V and 6 bases from J, the gap between germline ends came to 13 bases. In DNA form, the CDR3 reads TGTGCCAGCAGCTTGTTGTCAGATAGGTCTGAAGCTTTCTTT. Translation gives CASSLLSDRSEAFF.

This chain uses TRBV10-1 with TRBJ2-7; D perhaps matches TRBD2 (5 bases). The CDR3 spans 14 residues. Germline V gene sequence: CDR1 WNHNN, CDR2 SYGVQD (reference sequence). Between the trimmed V and J ends, which lost 2 bases and 3 bases, there was a span of 11 bases. In DNA form, the CDR3 reads TGCGCCAGCAGTGAGGGGCTAGCTTACTACGAGCAGTACTTC. Protein product: CASSEGLAYYEQYF.

The V call is TRBV11-2, the J call TRBJ2-1; the D gene is possibly TRBD1 (5 bases). Trimming removed 5 bases from V and 3 bases from J, with 8 bases in between. The CDR3 is 13 amino acids. Germline CDR1 and CDR2: SGHAT and FQNNGV. The CDR3 loop is CASSLGHYNEQFF. CDR3 in DNA: TGTGCCAGCAGCCTCGGACACTACAATGAGCAGTTCTTC.

The CDR3 sequence: CASSLFEGQALTF. CDR3 DNA: TGTGCCAGCAGCTTATTTGAGGGACAGGCGCTCACCTTC. This rearrangement joins TRBV7-8 to TRBJ1-2; 8 bases fit TRBD1. With V trimmed by 2 bases and J by 13 bases, 9 bases remained unmatched. Germline V gene lookup returns CDR1 SGHVS and CDR2 FQNEAQ. This CDR3 comprises 13 residues.

This sequence joins TRBV27 and TRBJ1-5, with D hard to call. Trimming took 5 bases from V and 4 from J, leaving 9 bases between them. Germline V gene data show CDR1 as MNHEY and CDR2 as SMNVEV (reference sequence). CDR3 length: 13 amino acids. The CDR3 here is CASSLGRNQPQHF. In nucleotides, the CDR3 is TGTGCCAGCAGTCTCGGGAGAAATCAGCCCCAGCATTTT.

This chain links TRBV6-1 with TRBJ2-7; 7 bases agree with TRBD2. CDR3 length: 14 amino acids. Looked up from germline, CDR1 is MNHNS and CDR2 is SASEGT. With 8 bases clipped from V and 3 bases from J, the junction kept 10 bases outside the gene matches. The CDR3 DNA sequence: TGTGCCAGCTTCGGGACCGGGACTAACTACGAGCAGTACTTC. It translates to CASFGTGTNYEQYF.

V gene TRBV11-3 combines with J gene TRBJ1-1; TRBD1 might be the D (5 bases). The CDR3 totals 16 residues. V was shortened by 0 bases and J by 1 base, with 12 bases between the two germline ends. Germline V lookup: CDR1 SGHNT, CDR2 YENEEA. This CDR3 is CASSLEFGAKNTEAFF. The DNA for the CDR3 is TGTGCCAGCAGCTTAGAATTTGGGGCCAAGAACACTGAAGCTTTCTTT.

In its sample, this clone was seen a few times. J is TRBJ2-1 and V is TRBV9, with 10 bases lining up with TRBD2. The ends lost 4 bases at V and 9 bases at J; junction bases unmatched: 10. The CDR3 is made up of 15 amino acids. Germline values: CDR1 SGDLS, CDR2 YYNGEE. CDR3 loop: CASSPRSGGDREQFF. In nucleotides, the CDR3 is TGTGCCAGCAGCCCAAGGAGCGGGGGGGATCGTGAGCAGTTCTTC.

This chain connects TRBV30 to TRBJ2-1, with TRBD2 matching 10 bases. Trimming took 3 bases from V and 10 from J; bases not matched to a gene: 9. The CDR3 is 14 residues long. Germline V gene lookup returns CDR1 GTSNPN and CDR2 SVGIG (reference sequence). CDR3 DNA sequence: TGTGCCTGGAGGACGAGCGGGGGGGCCAGGGAGCAGTTCTTC. It codes for CAWRTSGGAREQFF.

The chain is built from TRBV11-2 and TRBJ2-3; no clear D. Germline V gene sequence: CDR1 SGHAT, CDR2 FQNNGV. The CDR3 spans 14 residues. V was trimmed by 0 bases and J by 6 bases, leaving 10 bases between them. DNA for the CDR3: TGTGCCAGCAGCTTAGATCCAGGTTCGGATACGCAGTATTTT. Translation: CASSLDPGSDTQYF.

V and J are TRBV13 and TRBJ1-1; D is undetermined. The V end was cut by 4 bases, the J end by 0 bases, with 6 bases between. There are 13 residues in the CDR3. Germline V gene sequence: CDR1 PRHDT, CDR2 FYEKMQ (reference sequence). The CDR3 nucleotides are TGTGCCAGCAGCTCCGCACTGAACACTGAAGCTTTCTTT. It encodes CASSSALNTEAFF.

The chain couples TRBV7-2 to TRBJ2-7; 8 bases are a match to TRBD2. The junction had 14 bases not matched to a gene; V was cut back by 5 bases and J by 2 bases. Per the germline V gene, CDR1 is SGHTA and CDR2 is FQGNSA. The CDR3 spans 17 residues. CDR3 region: CASSTRLGAGATYEQYF. DNA for the CDR3: TGTGCCAGCAGCACACGCCTGGGAGCGGGGGCCACCTACGAGCAGTACTTC.